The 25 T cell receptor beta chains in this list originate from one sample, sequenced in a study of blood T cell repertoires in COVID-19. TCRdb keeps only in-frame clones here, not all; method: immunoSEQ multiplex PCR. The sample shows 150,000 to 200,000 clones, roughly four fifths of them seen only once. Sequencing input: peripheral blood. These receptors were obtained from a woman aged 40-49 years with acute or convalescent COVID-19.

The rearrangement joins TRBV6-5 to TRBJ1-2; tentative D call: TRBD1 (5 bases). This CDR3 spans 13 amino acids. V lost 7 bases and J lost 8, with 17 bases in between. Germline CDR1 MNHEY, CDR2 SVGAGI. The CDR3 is CASTQTAPGGYTF. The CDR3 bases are TGTGCCAGCACCCAGACAGCCCCTGGGGGCTACACCTTC.

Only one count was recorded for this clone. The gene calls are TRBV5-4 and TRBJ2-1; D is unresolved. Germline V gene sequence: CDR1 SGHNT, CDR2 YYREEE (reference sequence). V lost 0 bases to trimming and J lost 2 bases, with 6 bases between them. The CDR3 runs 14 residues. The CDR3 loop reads CASSLVSPYNEQFF. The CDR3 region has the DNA TGTGCCAGCAGCTTGGTTAGCCCCTACAATGAGCAGTTCTTC.

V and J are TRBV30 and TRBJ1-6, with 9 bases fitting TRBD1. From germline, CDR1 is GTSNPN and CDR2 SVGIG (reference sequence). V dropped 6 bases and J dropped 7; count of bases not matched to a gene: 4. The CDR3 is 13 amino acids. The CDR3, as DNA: TGTGCCTGCCAGGGACAGGGAAATTCACCCCTCCACTTT. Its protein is CACQGQGNSPLHF.

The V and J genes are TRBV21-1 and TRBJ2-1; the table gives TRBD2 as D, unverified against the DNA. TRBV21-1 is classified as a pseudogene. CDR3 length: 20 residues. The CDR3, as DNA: TGTGCCAGCAGCAAAGCTCTGGGACTAGCTGATTTGAGCTCCTACAATGAGCAGTTCTTC. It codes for CASSKALGLADLSSYNEQFF.

The DNA of the CDR3 is TGTGCCAGCAGGGCCGGGACTAGCGGGAGGGATACGCAGTATTTT. Protein sequence: CASRAGTSGRDTQYF. The chain combines TRBV6-5 with TRBJ2-3; TRBD2 matches at 15 bases. The CDR3 contains 15 residues. Per the germline V gene, CDR1 is MNHEY and CDR2 is SVGAGI. Trimming removed 6 bases from V and 6 bases from J; junction bases left unmatched: 4.

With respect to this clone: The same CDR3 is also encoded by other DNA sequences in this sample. The CDR3 bases are TGTGCCAGTAGCGGACAGGCCTCCTACGAGCAGTACTTC. As protein: CASSGQASYEQYF. The rearrangement uses TRBV19 and TRBJ2-7, with 7 bases identical to TRBD1. The CDR3 length is 13 residues. V lost 6 bases and J lost 0; bases outside the gene matches: 2. Germline lookup yields CDR1 LNHDA and CDR2 SQIVND (reference sequence).

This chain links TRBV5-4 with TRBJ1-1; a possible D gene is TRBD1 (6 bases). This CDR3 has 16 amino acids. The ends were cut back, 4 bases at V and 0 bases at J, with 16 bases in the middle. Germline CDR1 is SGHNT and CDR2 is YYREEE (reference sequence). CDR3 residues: CASSPALGTLNTEAFF. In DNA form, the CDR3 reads TGTGCCAGCAGCCCGGCCCTAGGGACACTGAACACTGAAGCTTTCTTT.

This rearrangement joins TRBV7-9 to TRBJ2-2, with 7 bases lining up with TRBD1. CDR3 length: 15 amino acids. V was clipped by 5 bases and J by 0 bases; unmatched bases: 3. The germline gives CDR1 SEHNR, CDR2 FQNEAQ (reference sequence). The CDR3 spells CASSPTGPNTGELFF. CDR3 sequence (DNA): TGTGCCAGCAGCCCGACAGGGCCGAACACCGGGGAGCTGTTTTTT.

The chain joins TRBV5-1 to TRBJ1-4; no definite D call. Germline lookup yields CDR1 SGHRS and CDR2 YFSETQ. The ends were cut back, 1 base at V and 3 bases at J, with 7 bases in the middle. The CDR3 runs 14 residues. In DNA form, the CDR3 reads TGCGCCAGCAGCTTGACGCGCGCTAATGAAAAACTGTTTTTT. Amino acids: CASSLTRANEKLFF.

The CDR3 bases are TGTGCCAGTAGTATAGATTGGAGTGAGCAGTTCTTC. Translated, it gives CASSIDWSEQFF. This rearrangement joins TRBV19 to TRBJ2-1; D is unresolved. The CDR3 has 12 residues. V was clipped by 0 bases and J by 9 bases, with 6 bases between them. CDR1 is LNHDA and CDR2 is SQIVND in the germline V gene (reference sequence). Supplemented by reference TRBV19 and TRBJ2-1, the full variable domain reads DGGITQSPKYLFRKEGQNVTLSCEQNLNHDAMYWYRQDPGQGLRLIYYSQIVNDFQKGDIAEGYSVSREKKESFPLTVTSAQKNPTAFYLCASSIDWSEQFFGPGTRLTVL.

The DNA for the CDR3 is TGTGCCAGCAGCCCGTGGACTAGCGGGGGGGCCAATGAGCAGTTCTTC. Its protein product is CASSPWTSGGANEQFF. The chain has TRBV7-2 and TRBJ2-1; 15 positions match TRBD2. This CDR3 comprises 16 residues. Germline values: CDR1 SGHTA, CDR2 FQGNSA. V was pared by 5 bases and J by 6 bases, with 5 bases of the junction left unmatched.

CDR3 loop: CASSLGQGTFEAFF. The CDR3 DNA follows: TGTGCCAGCAGCTTAGGTCAGGGGACCTTTGAAGCTTTCTTT. The chain joins TRBV7-9 to TRBJ1-1; possibly TRBD1 for D (6 bases). The germline V gene has CDR1 SEHNR and CDR2 FQNEAQ (reference sequence). Trimming took off 1 base at V and 7 bases at J, with 13 bases between the two ends. CDR3 length equals 14 residues.

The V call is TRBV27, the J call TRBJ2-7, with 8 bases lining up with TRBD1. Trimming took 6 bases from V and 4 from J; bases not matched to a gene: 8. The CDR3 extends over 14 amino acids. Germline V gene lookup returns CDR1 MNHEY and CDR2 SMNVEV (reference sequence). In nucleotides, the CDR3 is TGTGCCAGCAGCTCCTCCCGGACAGGGTACGAGCAGTACTTC. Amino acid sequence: CASSSSRTGYEQYF.

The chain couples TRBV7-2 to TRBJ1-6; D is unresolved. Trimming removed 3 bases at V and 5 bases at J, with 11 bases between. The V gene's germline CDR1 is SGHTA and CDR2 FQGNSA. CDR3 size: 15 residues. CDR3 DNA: TGTGCCAGCAGCTTTAGCGGCCCGAATAATTCACCCCTCCACTTT. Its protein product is CASSFSGPNNSPLHF.

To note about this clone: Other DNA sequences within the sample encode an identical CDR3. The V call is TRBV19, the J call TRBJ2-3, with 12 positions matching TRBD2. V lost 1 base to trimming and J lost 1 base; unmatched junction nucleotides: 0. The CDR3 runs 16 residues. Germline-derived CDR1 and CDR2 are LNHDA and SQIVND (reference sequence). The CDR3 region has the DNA TGTGCCAGTAGTATAGGACTAGCGGGGGGCACAGATACGCAGTATTTT. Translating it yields CASSIGLAGGTDTQYF. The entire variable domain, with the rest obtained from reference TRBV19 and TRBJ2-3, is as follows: DGGITQSPKYLFRKEGQNVTLSCEQNLNHDAMYWYRQDPGQGLRLIYYSQIVNDFQKGDIAEGYSVSREKKESFPLTVTSAQKNPTAFYLCASSIGLAGGTDTQYFGPGTRLTVL.

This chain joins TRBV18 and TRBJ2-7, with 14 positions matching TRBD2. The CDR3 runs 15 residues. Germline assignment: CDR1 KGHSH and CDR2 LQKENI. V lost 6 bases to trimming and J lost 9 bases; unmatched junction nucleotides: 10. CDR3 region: CASSLTSGRAPGQYF. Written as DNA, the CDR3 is TGTGCCAGCTCCCTGACTAGCGGGAGGGCCCCAGGGCAGTACTTC. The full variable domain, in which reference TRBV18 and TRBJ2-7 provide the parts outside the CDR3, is NAGVMQNPRHLVRRRGQEARLRCSPMKGHSHVYWYRQLPEEGLKFMVYLQKENIIDESGMPKERFSAEFPKEGPSILRIQQVVRGDSAAYFCASSLTSGRAPGQYFGPGTRLTVT.

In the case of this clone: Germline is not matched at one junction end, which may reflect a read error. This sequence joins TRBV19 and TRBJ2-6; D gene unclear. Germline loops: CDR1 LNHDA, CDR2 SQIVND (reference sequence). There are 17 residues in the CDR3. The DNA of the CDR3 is TGTGCCACTAGTATAAATGGCAGACTCTCTGGGGCCAACGTCCTGACTTTC. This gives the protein CATSINGRLSGANVLTF.

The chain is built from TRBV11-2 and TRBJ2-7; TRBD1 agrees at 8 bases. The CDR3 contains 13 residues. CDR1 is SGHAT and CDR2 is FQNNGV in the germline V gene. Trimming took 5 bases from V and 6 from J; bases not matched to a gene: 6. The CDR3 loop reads CASSPDRGREQYF. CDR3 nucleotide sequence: TGTGCCAGCAGCCCCGACAGGGGACGCGAGCAGTACTTC. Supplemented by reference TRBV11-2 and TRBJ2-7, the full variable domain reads EAGVAQSPRYKIIEKRQSVAFWCNPISGHATLYWYQQILGQGPKLLIQFQNNGVVDDSQLPKDRFSAERLKGVDSTLKIQPAKLEDSAVYLCASSPDRGREQYFGPGTRLTVT.

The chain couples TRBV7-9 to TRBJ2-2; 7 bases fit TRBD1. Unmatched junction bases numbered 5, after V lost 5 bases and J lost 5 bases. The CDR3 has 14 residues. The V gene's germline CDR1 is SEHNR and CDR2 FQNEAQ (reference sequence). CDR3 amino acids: CASSLQQGTGELFF. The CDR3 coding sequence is TGTGCCAGCAGCCTACAACAGGGGACCGGGGAGCTGTTTTTT.

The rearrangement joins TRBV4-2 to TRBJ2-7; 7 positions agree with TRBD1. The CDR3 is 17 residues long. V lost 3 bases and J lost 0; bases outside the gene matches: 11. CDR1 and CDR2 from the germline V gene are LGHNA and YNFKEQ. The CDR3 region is CASSHRTGGPSSYEQYF. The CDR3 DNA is TGTGCCAGCAGCCATCGGACAGGCGGCCCGAGCTCCTACGAGCAGTACTTC.

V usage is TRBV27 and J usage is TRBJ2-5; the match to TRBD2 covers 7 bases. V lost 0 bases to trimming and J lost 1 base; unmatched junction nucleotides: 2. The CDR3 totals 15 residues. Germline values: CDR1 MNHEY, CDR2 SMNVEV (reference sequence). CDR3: CASSLSWTSQETQYF. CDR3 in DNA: TGTGCCAGCAGTTTATCGTGGACTAGCCAAGAGACCCAGTACTTC.

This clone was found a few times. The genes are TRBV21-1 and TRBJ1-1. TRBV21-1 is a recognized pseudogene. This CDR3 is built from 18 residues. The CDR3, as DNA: TGTGCCAGCAGCGACCCCGGGGCCACAGGGAGGGAGAACACTGAAGCTTTCTTT. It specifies CASSDPGATGRENTEAFF.

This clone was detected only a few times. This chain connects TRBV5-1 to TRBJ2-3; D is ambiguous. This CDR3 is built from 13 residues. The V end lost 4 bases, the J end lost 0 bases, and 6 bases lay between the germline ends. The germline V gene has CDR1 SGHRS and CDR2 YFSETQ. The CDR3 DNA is TGCGCCAGCAGCATCCTTAGCACAGATACGCAGTATTTT. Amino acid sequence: CASSILSTDTQYF.

The DNA of the CDR3 is TGTGCCAGTAGGATTGGGGACAGGGCGGGCACTGAAGCTTTCTTT. As protein: CASRIGDRAGTEAFF. The chain recombines TRBV19 with TRBJ1-1; TRBD1 agrees at 9 bases. Unmatched junction bases numbered 9, after V lost 6 bases and J lost 4 bases. The CDR3 has 15 amino acids. CDR1 and CDR2 (germline): LNHDA, SQIVND (reference sequence). The entire variable domain, with the rest obtained from reference TRBV19 and TRBJ1-1, is as follows: DGGITQSPKYLFRKEGQNVTLSCEQNLNHDAMYWYRQDPGQGLRLIYYSQIVNDFQKGDIAEGYSVSREKKESFPLTVTSAQKNPTAFYLCASRIGDRAGTEAFFGQGTRLTVV.

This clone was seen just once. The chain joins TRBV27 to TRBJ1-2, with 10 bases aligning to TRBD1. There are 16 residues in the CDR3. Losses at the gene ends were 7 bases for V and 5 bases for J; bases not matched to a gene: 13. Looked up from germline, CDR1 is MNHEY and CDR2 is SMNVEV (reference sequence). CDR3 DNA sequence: TGTGCCAGCACCGCGCGGGACCCGGGACAGGGGTATGGCTACACCTTC. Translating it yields CASTARDPGQGYGYTF.